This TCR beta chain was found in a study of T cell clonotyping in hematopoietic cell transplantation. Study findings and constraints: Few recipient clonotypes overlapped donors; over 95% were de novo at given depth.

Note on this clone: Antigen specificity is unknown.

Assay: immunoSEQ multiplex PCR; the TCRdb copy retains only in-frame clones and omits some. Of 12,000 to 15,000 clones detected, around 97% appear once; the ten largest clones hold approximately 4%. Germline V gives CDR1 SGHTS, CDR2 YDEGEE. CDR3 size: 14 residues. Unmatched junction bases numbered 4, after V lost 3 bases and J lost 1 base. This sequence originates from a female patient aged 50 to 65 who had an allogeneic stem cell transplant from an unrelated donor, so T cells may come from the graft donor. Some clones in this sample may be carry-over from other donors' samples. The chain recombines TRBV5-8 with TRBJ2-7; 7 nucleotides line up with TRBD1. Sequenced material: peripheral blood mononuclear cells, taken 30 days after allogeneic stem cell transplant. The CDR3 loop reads CASSSGTASYEQYF. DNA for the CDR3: TGTGCCAGCAGCTCCGGGACAGCATCCTACGAGCAGTACTTC.